The present entry profiles one T cell receptor beta chain with its context. The target antigen is unknown. RNA transcripts were the template for amplifying TCR beta CDR3 regions. The HTBI primer set drove a first-round RT-PCR of the TCR CDR3. TCRdb reprocessed the multiplex PCR reads via MiXCR and lists one record per CDR3 protein. The data contain hundreds of thousands of distinct CDR3 sequences, roughly a sixth of them seen just once; the ten biggest clones take up around 18%. This entry belongs to a study of T cells in Graves' hyperthyroidism and ophthalmopathy. Germline CDR1 is DFQATT and CDR2 is SNEGSKA (reference sequence). This CDR3 has 15 amino acids. V dropped 4 bases and J dropped 2; count of bases not matched to a gene: 9. Stable hyperthyroidism: no ophthalmopathy progression over 18 months of follow-up. Exclusion followed for patients with uncontrolled infection, other autoimmune disease, pregnancy or lactation.

Study-wide results and caveats: The model anticipated ophthalmopathy a median 6.5 months pre-onset.

The clonotype was recovered from a woman under 30 with Graves' hyperthyroidism. The sequencing input was blood. The V call is TRBV20-1, the J call TRBJ2-5; 8 bases fit TRBD2. CDR3 loop: CSAIGAGGRQETQYF. The CDR3 DNA reads as TGCAGTGCTATAGGGGCGGGGGGTCGACAAGAGACCCAGTACTTC.